These 17 T cell receptor beta chains share one sample of origin, sequenced in a study of Graves' ophthalmopathy and Graves' hyperthyroidism. The study amplified TCR beta CDR3 regions using RNA transcripts. First-round RT-PCR employed HTBI primers, with a second-round multiplex PCR after it. MiXCR, applied by TCRdb to the multiplex PCR reads, yields one record per CDR3 protein. The sample carries more than 1,000,000 distinct CDR3 sequences, 36% recorded once. Source material: peripheral blood or thyroid tissue (not recorded which). Source of these receptors: an adult man with Graves' hyperthyroidism.

In regard to this clonotype: This may arise from a read error, as a much more abundant clone is one base away. Here the CDR3 omits its conserved ending phenylalanine or tryptophan, so a read error is the likely source. The chain carries TRBV7-9 and TRBJ1-1; D not resolved. The CDR3 consists of 13 residues. The V end was cut by 6 bases, the J end by 1 base, with 9 bases between. The germline V gene encodes CDR1 SEHNR and CDR2 FQNEAQ (reference sequence). The CDR3, as DNA: TGTGCCAGCAGACACCATGGGAACACTGAAGCTTTCCTT. It is translated as CASRHHGNTEAFL.

There are many counts of this clonotype. J is TRBJ2-7 and V is TRBV19; TRBD1 aligns across 8 bases. This CDR3 region has 13 residues. Germline V CDR1 and CDR2: LNHDA, SQIVND (reference sequence). V shed 6 bases, J shed 8 bases, and the junction held 9 bases outside the gene matches. CDR3 region: CASRGQDSTKQYF. CDR3 nucleotide sequence: TGTGCCAGTAGGGGACAGGACAGTACGAAGCAGTACTTC.

This chain links TRBV25-1 with TRBJ1-6; TRBD1 might be the D (5 bases). With 1 base removed from V and 7 bases from J, the gap between germline ends came to 11 bases. CDR3 length equals 15 residues. Per germline, CDR1 MGHDK and CDR2 SYGVNS. In nucleotides, the CDR3 is TGTGCCAGCAGTGAATTGACAGCGGCCAATTCACCCCTCCACTTT. It yields the protein CASSELTAANSPLHF.

In this sample, this clonotype turned up many times. This chain uses TRBV7-2 with TRBJ1-3, with D perhaps matching TRBD1 (6 bases). The CDR3 extends over 15 amino acids. Trimming left V 5 bases short and J 2 bases short, with 13 bases between. Per the germline V gene, CDR1 is SGHTA and CDR2 is FQGNSA. The CDR3 nucleotides read TGTGCCAGCAGCATCAGGGGTTTTCCTGGAAACACCATATATTTT. Its translation: CASSIRGFPGNTIYF.

This clonotype showed up many times. This rearrangement joins TRBV9 to TRBJ1-4; D call uncertain. Germline V gene lookup returns CDR1 SGDLS and CDR2 YYNGEE. The V and J ends lost 0 bases and 8 bases respectively, with 11 bases between them. The CDR3 is 14 amino acids. The CDR3 sequence is CASSVGYPGEKLFF. The CDR3 coding sequence is TGTGCCAGCAGCGTAGGCTATCCGGGGGAAAAACTGTTTTTT.

The table lists this clonotype with a few counts. The V gene is TRBV20-1, the J gene TRBJ1-5, with 7 bases lining up with TRBD1. CDR1 is DFQATT, CDR2 SNEGSKA, per germline (reference sequence). After removal of 3 bases from V and 0 bases from J, the junction contained 5 bases not matched to a gene. The CDR3 sequence is 15 residues long. The CDR3 region is CSARGQKNSNQPQHF. CDR3 sequence (DNA): TGCAGTGCTAGGGGACAGAAAAATAGCAATCAGCCCCAGCATTTT.

This clonotype appeared once. A much larger clone lies one base from this, so it may be a read error. The chain couples TRBV9 to TRBJ2-7, with a weak D call TRBD2 (6 bases). The CDR3 runs to 14 residues. Looked up from germline, CDR1 is SGDLS and CDR2 is YYNGEE. V lost 2 bases, J lost 9 bases, and 18 bases lay in between. CDR3 DNA sequence: TGTGCCAGCAGCGTGGACGTCCGAATGGGGGGGCAGTACTTC. It is translated as CASSVDVRMGGQYF.

Concerning this clonotype: A much larger clone differs from this one at a single base, so this may be a read error. This chain uses TRBV12-3 or TRBV12-4 with TRBJ2-7; TRBD2 matches 11 bases. The CDR3 is made up of 15 amino acids. J gave up 5 bases and V 8 bases, and 11 bases lay outside the gene matches. The CDR3 loop reads CASGRTSGSANEQYF. The CDR3 nucleotides are TGTGCCAGCGGCCGAACTAGCGGGAGTGCCAACGAGCAGTACTTC.

This clonotype has at least ten counts. DNA of the CDR3: TGTGCCAGCAGCACAAGACGGCAGAACTATGGCTACACCTTC. Protein sequence: CASSTRRQNYGYTF. The chain combines TRBV6-5 with TRBJ1-2; D gene uncertain. The CDR3 totals 14 residues. V shed 6 bases and J shed 2 bases, with 13 bases lying between them. Germline CDR1 MNHEY, CDR2 SVGAGI.

This sequence joins TRBV16 and TRBJ1-2, with TRBD1 identical over 7 bases. Germline CDR1 KGHSY, CDR2 FQNENV. The CDR3 consists of 14 residues. V lost 4 bases and J lost 4; bases outside the gene matches: 6. The CDR3 bases are TGTGCCAGCAGCCTGCCCGGACAGGTCTATGGCTACACCTTC. Encoded protein: CASSLPGQVYGYTF.

A remark on this clonotype: A much more abundant neighbour one base away suggests this may be a read error. The chain carries TRBV14 and TRBJ2-2; weak D call: TRBD1 (5 bases). CDR1 SGHDN and CDR2 FVKESK come from the germline V gene. The CDR3 loop spans 17 amino acids. The V and J ends lost 4 bases and 6 bases respectively, with 21 bases between them. The CDR3 loop is CASSPDSAGHIAGELFF. Written as DNA, the CDR3 is TGTGCCAGCAGCCCAGATAGTGCAGGGCATATTGCCGGGGAGCTGTTTTTT.

Remarks on this clonotype: This could be a read error, since a much larger clone is one nucleotide away. This rearrangement joins TRBV7-2 to TRBJ2-2; D is unclear. Germline loops: CDR1 SGHTA, CDR2 FQGNSA. The CDR3 is 13 amino acids. With 7 bases removed from V and 2 bases from J, the gap between germline ends came to 8 bases. As DNA, the CDR3 is TGTGCCAGCAATGGCGGAAACACCGGGGAGCTGTTTTTT. Translated, it gives CASNGGNTGELFF.

This clonotype has only a few counts. The chain is built from TRBV12-3 or TRBV12-4 and TRBJ2-7, with D possibly TRBD1 on 6 matching bases. Trimming took 4 bases from V and 1 from J, leaving 14 bases between them. The CDR3 loop spans 15 amino acids. DNA for the CDR3: TGTGCCAGCAGTTACCGAACCGGACAGTCCTACGAGCAGTACTTC. This encodes CASSYRTGQSYEQYF.

The CDR3 loop is CAINRGDSEAFF. In DNA form, the CDR3 reads TGTGCCATCAACCGGGGGGACTCGGAAGCTTTCTTT. The V and J genes are TRBV10-3 and TRBJ1-1, with D perhaps TRBD1 (5 bases). From germline, CDR1 is ENHRY and CDR2 SYGVKD. CDR3 length: 12 amino acids. Trimming took 7 bases from V and 8 from J, leaving 14 bases between them.

The chain has TRBV6-5 and TRBJ1-6, with TRBD1 matching 10 bases. CDR3 length equals 17 residues. Germline V gene data show CDR1 as MNHEY and CDR2 as SVGAGI. V lost 5 bases, J lost 0 bases, and 4 bases stayed unmatched. CDR3 loop: CASSGQGESSYNSPLHF. The CDR3 nucleotides read TGTGCCAGCAGTGGACAGGGGGAAAGCTCCTATAATTCACCCCTCCACTTT.

There are many counts of this clonotype. The chain has TRBV4-1 and TRBJ1-6, with a tentative D call TRBD1 (6 bases). The V gene lost 4 bases and the J gene lost 5 bases, with 15 bases spanning the gap. There are 16 residues in the CDR3. Germline loops: CDR1 MGHRA, CDR2 YSYEKL. The CDR3 sequence is CASSPARTVNNSPLHF. DNA of the CDR3: TGCGCCAGCAGCCCGGCCCGGACAGTTAATAATTCACCCCTCCACTTT.

This clonotype was observed a few times. CDR3 DNA: TGTGCCAGCAGTTACTCTCACAGCACCTACGAGCAGTACTTC. This encodes CASSYSHSTYEQYF. This chain connects TRBV6-5 to TRBJ2-7; D gene uncertain. V was trimmed by 0 bases and J by 2 bases, leaving 8 bases between them. From germline, CDR1 is MNHEY and CDR2 SVGAGI. This CDR3 spans 14 amino acids.